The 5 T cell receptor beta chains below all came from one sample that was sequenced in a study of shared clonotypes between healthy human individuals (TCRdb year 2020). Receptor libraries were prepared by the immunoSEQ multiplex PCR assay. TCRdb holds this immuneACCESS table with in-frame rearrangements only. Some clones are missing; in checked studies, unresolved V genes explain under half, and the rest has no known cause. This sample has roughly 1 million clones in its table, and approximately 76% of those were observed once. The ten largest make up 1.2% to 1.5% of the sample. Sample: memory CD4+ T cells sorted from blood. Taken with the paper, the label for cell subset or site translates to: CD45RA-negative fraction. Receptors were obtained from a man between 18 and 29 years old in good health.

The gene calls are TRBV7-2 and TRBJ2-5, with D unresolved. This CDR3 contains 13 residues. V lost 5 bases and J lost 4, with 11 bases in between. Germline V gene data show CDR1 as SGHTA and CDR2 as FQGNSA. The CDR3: CASSVTWRETQYF. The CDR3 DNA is TGTGCCAGCAGCGTCACCTGGAGAGAGACCCAGTACTTC.

The CDR3 nucleotides read TGTGCCAGCAGTGGAGGTACGGGGGGTGAGCAGTTCTTC. It translates to CASSGGTGGEQFF. V gene TRBV6-1 combines with J gene TRBJ2-1; TRBD2 matches 7 bases. The length of the CDR3 is 13 residues. Germline lookup yields CDR1 MNHNS and CDR2 SASEGT. After removal of 4 bases from V and 9 bases from J, the junction contained 6 bases not matched to a gene.

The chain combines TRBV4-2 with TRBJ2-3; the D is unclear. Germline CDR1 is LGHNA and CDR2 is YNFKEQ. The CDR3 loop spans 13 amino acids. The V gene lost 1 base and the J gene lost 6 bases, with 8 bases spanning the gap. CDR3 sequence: CASSQGIRDTQYF. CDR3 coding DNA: TGTGCCAGCAGCCAAGGAATTAGGGATACGCAGTATTTT.

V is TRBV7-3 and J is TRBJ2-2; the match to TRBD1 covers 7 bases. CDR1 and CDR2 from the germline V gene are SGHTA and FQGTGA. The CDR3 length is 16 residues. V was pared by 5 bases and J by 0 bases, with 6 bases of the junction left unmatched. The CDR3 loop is CASSPPGTANTGELFF. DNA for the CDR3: TGTGCCAGCAGCCCACCCGGGACAGCGAACACCGGGGAGCTGTTTTTT.

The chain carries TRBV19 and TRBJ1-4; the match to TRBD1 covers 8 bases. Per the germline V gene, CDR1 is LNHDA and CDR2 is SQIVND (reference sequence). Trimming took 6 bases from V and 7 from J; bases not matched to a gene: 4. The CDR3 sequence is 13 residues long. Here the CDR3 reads CASRLDRAEKLFF. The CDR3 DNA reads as TGTGCCAGTAGACTGGACAGGGCTGAAAAACTGTTTTTT.